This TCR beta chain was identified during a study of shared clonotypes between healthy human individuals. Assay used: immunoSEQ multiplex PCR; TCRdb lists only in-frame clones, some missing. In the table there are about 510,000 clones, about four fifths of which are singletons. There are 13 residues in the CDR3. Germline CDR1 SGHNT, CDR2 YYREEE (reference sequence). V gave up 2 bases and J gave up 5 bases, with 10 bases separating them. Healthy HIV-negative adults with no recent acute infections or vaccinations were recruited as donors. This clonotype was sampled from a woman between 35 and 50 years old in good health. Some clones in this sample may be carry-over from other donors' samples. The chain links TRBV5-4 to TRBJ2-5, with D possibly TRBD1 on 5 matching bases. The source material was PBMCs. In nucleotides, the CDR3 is TGTGCCAGCAGCTTTGCAGGGCGGGAGACCCAGTACTTC. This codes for CASSFAGRETQYF.